The clone carrying this T cell receptor (beta chain) came up many times. As yet, its antigen is unknown. Memory CD4+ T cells were sorted as CD4+CD45RO+CD25- cells. The CDR3 has 13 amino acids. Germline V lookup: CDR1 KGHSH, CDR2 LQKENI. The V end was cut by 6 bases, the J end by 4 bases, with 12 bases between. Semi-nested PCR with Nested Universal Primer A followed constant-region reverse priming of full-length variable regions. A single record per CDR3 protein comes from TCRdb applying MiXCR to the 5' RACE reads. The data contain 8,000 to 9,500 distinct CDR3 sequences, 36% of them singletons. Regarding the study as a whole: Tumor Treg TCRs overlapped most with tumor naive CD4+ cells. Tumor memory CD4+ T cell TCR gene usage clustered with blood and lymph node memory CD4+ cells and lymph node naive CD4+ cells.

This TCR came from a female donor with breast cancer. This chain connects TRBV18 to TRBJ1-2; D gene ambiguous. The source material was tumor-infiltrating memory CD4+ T cells sorted from the breast tumor. Indicated subset: memory CD4+ T cells, CD4+CD45RO+CD25-. This chain's CDR3 is CASSRDSGYGYTF. CDR3 in DNA: TGTGCCAGCTCCCGCGACTCGGGCTATGGCTACACCTTC.